These 23 T cell receptor beta chains came from one sample sequenced in a study of T cell responses to AZD1222 COVID-19 vaccine. Sequenced by immunoSEQ multiplex PCR; TCRdb stores in-frame clones only, minus some. The sample yields about 180,000 clones, approximately 90% seen once. This specimen was peripheral blood, taken 28 days after the second dose of the MenACWY control vaccine. All receptors derive from an adult who received the MenACWY meningococcal vaccine as a control.

V and J are TRBV30 and TRBJ1-6; D gene ambiguous. The CDR3 totals 16 residues. The V end was cut by 0 bases, the J end by 6 bases, with 15 bases between. Germline-derived CDR1 and CDR2 are GTSNPN and SVGIG (reference sequence). The CDR3 sequence: CAWSVFPPPGNSPLHF. CDR3 nucleotides: TGTGCCTGGAGTGTATTCCCACCCCCGGGTAATTCACCCCTCCACTTT.

The rearrangement uses TRBV6-5 and TRBJ2-7; D is perhaps TRBD1 or TRBD2 (5 bases each). Germline V gene data show CDR1 as MNHEY and CDR2 as SVGAGI. The CDR3 has 12 amino acids. With 4 bases removed from V and 6 bases from J, the gap between germline ends came to 10 bases. In nucleotides, the CDR3 is TGTGCCAGCAGTTTTTCAGGGAGCGAGCAGTACTTC. It specifies CASSFSGSEQYF.

This clone was observed a handful of times. The chain employs TRBV9 and TRBJ1-6; D might be TRBD1 (6 bases). V shed 3 bases and J shed 3 bases, with 10 bases lying between them. CDR1 SGDLS and CDR2 YYNGEE come from the germline V gene. This CDR3 spans 15 amino acids. The CDR3 nucleotides read TGTGCCAGCAGCGGGACAGAAAACTATAATTCACCCCTCCACTTT. Its protein is CASSGTENYNSPLHF.

This clone was seen more than once but under ten times. This chain uses TRBV5-6 with TRBJ1-2; 9 bases are a match to TRBD1. The CDR3 is made up of 14 amino acids. Germline loops: CDR1 SGHDT, CDR2 YYEEEE. J was trimmed by 7 bases and V by 4 bases; bases with no gene match: 8. CDR3 residues: CASSHGQGLSGYTF. CDR3 nucleotides: TGTGCCAGCAGCCACGGACAGGGGCTGAGTGGCTACACCTTC.

The rearrangement links TRBV9 to TRBJ2-1; D is ambiguous. The CDR3 consists of 14 residues. The ends were cut back, 2 bases at V and 0 bases at J, with 6 bases in the middle. Germline CDR1 and CDR2: SGDLS and YYNGEE. The CDR3 is CASSVYSSYNEQFF. The DNA of the CDR3 is TGTGCCAGCAGCGTGTACTCCTCCTACAATGAGCAGTTCTTC.

The rearrangement uses TRBV5-1 and TRBJ1-6, with 11 bases matching TRBD1. With 6 bases clipped from V and 9 bases from J, the junction kept 5 bases outside the gene matches. In germline, CDR1 is SGHRS, CDR2 YFSETQ. This CDR3 is 14 amino acids long. The CDR3 DNA follows: TGCGCCAGCACAACGGGACAGGGGGGTTCACCCCTCCACTTT. Its protein product is CASTTGQGGSPLHF.

V usage is TRBV24-1 and J usage is TRBJ2-3, with D tentatively TRBD1 (5 bases). CDR3 length equals 16 residues. The germline V gene has CDR1 KGHDR and CDR2 SFDVKD. V was pared by 4 bases and J by 6 bases, with 19 bases between. The CDR3 loop reads CATSENRNPPMDTQYF. The CDR3 DNA is TGTGCCACCAGTGAGAACAGGAATCCCCCTATGGATACGCAGTATTTT.

With respect to this clone: Other DNA variants within this sample encode the same CDR3. This chain uses TRBV9 with TRBJ2-6; 7 nucleotides match TRBD2. Losses at the gene ends were 0 bases for V and 12 bases for J; bases not matched to a gene: 3. Germline assignment: CDR1 SGDLS and CDR2 YYNGEE. CDR3 length: 13 amino acids. The CDR3 DNA follows: TGTGCCAGCAGCGTAGCGACTAGCCCCGTCCTGACTTTC. Amino acid sequence: CASSVATSPVLTF.

V and J are TRBV7-2 and TRBJ2-1; 10 nucleotides align to TRBD2. V gave up 5 bases and J gave up 5 bases; unmatched junction bases: 3. The CDR3 contains 14 residues. CDR1 and CDR2 (germline): SGHTA, FQGNSA. The DNA for the CDR3 is TGTGCCAGCAGCAGGACTAGCGGAAACAATGAGCAGTTCTTC. Its translation: CASSRTSGNNEQFF.

V usage is TRBV4-3 and J usage is TRBJ1-5; D perhaps matches TRBD1 (6 bases). V lost 4 bases, J lost 1 base, and 11 bases lay in between. Germline assignment: CDR1 LGHNA and CDR2 YSLEER. The CDR3 contains 15 residues. DNA for the CDR3: TGCGCCAGCAGCCCCCTTACAGGGAGCAATCAGCCCCAGCATTTT. Protein sequence: CASSPLTGSNQPQHF.

This chain connects TRBV19 to TRBJ2-2; TRBD2 aligns across 7 bases. The V gene end was trimmed by 7 bases and the J gene end by 5 bases; junction bases not matched to a gene: 7. CDR1 and CDR2 (germline): LNHDA, SQIVND (reference sequence). CDR3 length equals 14 residues. The CDR3 protein is CASNRAGETGELFF. The CDR3 bases are TGTGCCAGTAATAGGGCGGGAGAGACCGGGGAGCTGTTTTTT.

This rearrangement joins TRBV12-5 to TRBJ1-6; D might be TRBD1 (5 bases). From germline, CDR1 is LGHNT and CDR2 FRNRAP. The CDR3 totals 15 residues. V was cut by 0 bases and J by 10 bases, with 13 bases left in between. The CDR3 reads CASGLVGGSGSPLHF. CDR3 coding DNA: TGTGCTAGTGGTTTGGTGGGGGGGTCAGGCTCACCCCTCCACTTT.

The chain joins TRBV6-2 or TRBV6-3 to TRBJ2-7; 11 bases match TRBD2. The CDR3 totals 17 residues. Germline CDR1 reads MNHEY; CDR2 reads SVGEGT. V was pared by 0 bases and J by 5 bases, with 9 bases of the junction left unmatched. CDR3 residues: CASSYSNLGLAGDEQYF. As DNA, the CDR3 is TGTGCCAGCAGTTACTCGAACCTCGGACTAGCGGGCGACGAGCAGTACTTC.

The V gene is TRBV7-2, the J gene TRBJ2-1; 7 bases agree with TRBD2. CDR1 is SGHTA, CDR2 FQGNSA, per germline. This CDR3 has 15 amino acids. With V trimmed by 3 bases and J by 2 bases, 4 bases remained unmatched. The CDR3 DNA sequence: TGTGCCAGCAGCTTGCTAGGGAGGGCCTACAATGAGCAGTTCTTC. Translating it yields CASSLLGRAYNEQFF.

V is TRBV5-1 and J is TRBJ2-4, with D unclear. The CDR3 consists of 14 residues. CDR1 and CDR2 from the germline V gene are SGHRS and YFSETQ. Deletions cut 7 bases from V and 7 bases from J, with 18 bases between. The CDR3 region is CASDKGFPPNIQYF. As DNA, the CDR3 is TGCGCCAGCGATAAGGGCTTCCCCCCGAACATTCAGTACTTC. The whole variable domain, remainder taken from reference TRBV5-1 and TRBJ2-4, is KAGVTQTPRYLIKTRGQQVTLSCSPISGHRSVSWYQQTPGQGLQFLFEYFSETQRNKGNFPGRFSGRQFSNSRSEMNVSTLELGDSALYLCASDKGFPPNIQYFGAGTRLSVL.

This chain links TRBV11-2 with TRBJ2-7; D is unresolved. The CDR3 extends over 12 amino acids. Deletions cut 5 bases from V and 6 bases from J, with 11 bases between. Per germline, CDR1 SGHAT and CDR2 FQNNGV. This CDR3 is CASSPEPGEQYF. The CDR3 coding sequence is TGTGCCAGCAGCCCAGAGCCGGGCGAGCAGTACTTC.

The genes are TRBV5-1 and TRBJ1-6; D is unresolved. Germline loops: CDR1 SGHRS, CDR2 YFSETQ. The CDR3 contains 15 residues. The germline V and J ends were trimmed by 2 bases and 7 bases, with 13 bases remaining between them. CDR3 residues: CASSFIAGRNSPLHF. The CDR3 DNA follows: TGCGCCAGCAGCTTTATTGCAGGTAGAAATTCACCCCTCCACTTT.

The gene calls are TRBV10-2 and TRBJ2-7, with 7 bases lining up with TRBD2. V lost 4 bases, J lost 3 bases, and 6 bases stayed unmatched. The V gene's germline CDR1 is WSHSY and CDR2 SAAADI. The CDR3 spans 14 residues. In nucleotides, the CDR3 is TGCGCCAGCAGTGCTAGCGGAGGAGGCTACGAGCAGTACTTC. Translation gives CASSASGGGYEQYF.

V and J are TRBV27 and TRBJ1-4; D is ambiguous. Per germline, CDR1 MNHEY and CDR2 SMNVEV (reference sequence). The CDR3 has 17 residues. Trimming took 4 bases from V and 1 from J, leaving 16 bases between them. The CDR3 DNA follows: TGTGCCAGCAGTTCCGTTGGGTTCGGCCTAACTAATGAAAAACTGTTTTTT. Its protein is CASSSVGFGLTNEKLFF.

The CDR3 protein is CASTPDWNTEAFF. CDR3 coding DNA: TGTGCCAGCACCCCGGACTGGAACACTGAAGCTTTCTTT. The chain has TRBV12-3 or TRBV12-4 and TRBJ1-1; no definite D call. V lost 7 bases and J lost 1, with 10 bases in between. The CDR3 spans 13 residues.

This clone was found once. This chain joins TRBV11-2 and TRBJ2-5, with unresolved D. The CDR3 runs to 16 residues. CDR1 and CDR2 from the germline V gene are SGHAT and FQNNGV. Trimming cost V 5 bases and J 2 bases, with 18 bases left between them. The CDR3 nucleotides read TGTGCCAGCAGCCACACCCCGGGTCGTTCTCAAGAGACCCAGTACTTC. It translates to CASSHTPGRSQETQYF.

V usage is TRBV19 and J usage is TRBJ2-3; 8 bases line up with TRBD1. Trimming at V came to 5 bases and at J to 0 bases, leaving 10 bases not matched to a gene. From germline, CDR1 is LNHDA and CDR2 SQIVND (reference sequence). The CDR3 runs to 17 residues. CDR3 region: CASSGITTGVSTDTQYF. The DNA of the CDR3 is TGTGCCAGTAGTGGAATTACGACAGGGGTTAGCACAGATACGCAGTATTTT.

The gene calls are TRBV9 and TRBJ2-1; 8 bases line up with TRBD2. Trimming at V came to 3 bases and at J to 4 bases, leaving 12 bases not matched to a gene. CDR3 length: 17 amino acids. Germline V gene lookup returns CDR1 SGDLS and CDR2 YYNGEE. As DNA, the CDR3 is TGTGCCAGCAGCGAACGACCTGGGGCTAGCGGGTACAATGAGCAGTTCTTC. Encoded protein: CASSERPGASGYNEQFF.